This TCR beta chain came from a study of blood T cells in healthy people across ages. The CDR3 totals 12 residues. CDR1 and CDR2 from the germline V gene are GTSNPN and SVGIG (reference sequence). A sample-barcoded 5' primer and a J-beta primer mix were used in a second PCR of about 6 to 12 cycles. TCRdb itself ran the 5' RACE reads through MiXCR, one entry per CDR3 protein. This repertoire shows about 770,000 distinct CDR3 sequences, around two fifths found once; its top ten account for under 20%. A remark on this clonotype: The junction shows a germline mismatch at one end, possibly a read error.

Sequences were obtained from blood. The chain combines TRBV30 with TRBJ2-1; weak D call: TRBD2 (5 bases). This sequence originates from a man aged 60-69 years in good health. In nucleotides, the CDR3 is TGTGCCGGGAGTGCGGGTTACAATGAGCAGTTCTTC. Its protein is CAGSAGYNEQFF.